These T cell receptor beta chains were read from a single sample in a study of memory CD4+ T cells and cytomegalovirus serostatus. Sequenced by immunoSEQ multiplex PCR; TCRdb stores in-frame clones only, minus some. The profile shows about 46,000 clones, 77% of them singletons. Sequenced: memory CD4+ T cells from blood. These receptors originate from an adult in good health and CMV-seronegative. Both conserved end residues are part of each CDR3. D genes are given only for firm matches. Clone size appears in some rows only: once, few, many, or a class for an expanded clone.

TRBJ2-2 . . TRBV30 CASPGDTLTGELFF TGTGCCTCCCCCGGGGATACTCTTACCGGGGAGCTGTTTTTT
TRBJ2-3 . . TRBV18 CASSPRTDTQYF TGTGCCAGCTCACCACGGACAGATACGCAGTATTTT
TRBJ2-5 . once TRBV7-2 CASSFFEETQYF TGTGCCAGCAGCTTCTTCGAAGAGACCCAGTACTTC
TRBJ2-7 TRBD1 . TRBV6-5 CASSRTGSGSYEQYF TGTGCCAGTAGTAGGACAGGGTCGGGCTCCTACGAGCAGTACTTC
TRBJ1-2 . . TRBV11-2 CASSQGSANYGYTF TGTGCCAGCAGCCAGGGGTCAGCTAACTATGGCTACACCTTC
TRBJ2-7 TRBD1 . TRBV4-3 CASSQGLLDRGNYEQYF TGCGCCAGCAGCCAAGGACTCCTCGACAGGGGGAACTACGAGCAGTACTTC
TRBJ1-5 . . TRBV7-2 CASSRGPGQPQHF TGTGCCAGCAGCCGGGGCCCGGGGCAGCCCCAGCATTTT
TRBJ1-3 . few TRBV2 CASSSRVGDSGNTIYF TGTGCCAGCAGTTCCAGGGTTGGAGACTCTGGAAACACCATATATTTT
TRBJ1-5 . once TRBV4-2 CASSPQSKGSGGNQPQHF TGTGCCAGCAGCCCCCAAAGCAAGGGATCAGGAGGCAATCAGCCCCAGCATTTT
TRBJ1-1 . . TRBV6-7 CASSYGYQLVNTEAFF TGTGCCAGCAGTTACGGGTATCAGCTAGTGAACACTGAAGCTTTCTTT
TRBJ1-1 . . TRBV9 CASSALNTEAFF TGTGCCAGCAGCGCCCTTAACACTGAAGCTTTCTTT
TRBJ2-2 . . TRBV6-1 CASSGEYRLTGELFF TGTGCCAGCAGTGGAGAGTACAGGCTCACCGGGGAGCTGTTTTTT
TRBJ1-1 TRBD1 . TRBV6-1 CASRRGQVEAFF TGTGCCAGCAGGAGAGGACAGGTTGAAGCTTTCTTT
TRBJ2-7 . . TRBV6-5 CASSYFSTAYEQYF TGTGCCAGCAGTTACTTCAGCACAGCCTACGAGCAGTACTTC
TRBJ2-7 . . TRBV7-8 CASSLARQPGHIYEQYF TGTGCCAGCAGCTTAGCAAGACAGCCCGGGCACATCTACGAGCAGTACTTC
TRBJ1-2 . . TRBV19 CASNPLGNYGYTF TGTGCCAGTAACCCTTTGGGGAACTATGGCTACACCTTC
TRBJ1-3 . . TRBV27 CASSLGYGSGNTIYF TGTGCCAGCAGTTTGGGGTACGGCTCTGGAAACACCATATATTTT
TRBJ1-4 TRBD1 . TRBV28 CASSLTAGGMGREKLFF TGTGCCAGCAGTTTAACGGCAGGGGGCATGGGCCGTGAAAAACTGTTTTTT
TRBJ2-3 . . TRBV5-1 CASSSSKDSALRTDTQYF TGCGCCAGCAGCTCATCAAAAGACTCCGCACTACGCACAGATACGCAGTATTTT
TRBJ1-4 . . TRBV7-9 CASSLARGELFF TGTGCCAGCAGCTTAGCGCGGGGGGAACTGTTTTTT
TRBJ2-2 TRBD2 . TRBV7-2 CASSLDAGGAGELFF TGTGCCAGCAGCTTAGATGCGGGGGGAGCCGGGGAGCTGTTTTTT
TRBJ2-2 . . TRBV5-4 CASSPPGAPLVGELFF TGTGCCAGCAGCCCCCCAGGGGCGCCTTTGGTCGGGGAGCTGTTTTTT
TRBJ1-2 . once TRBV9 CASSVGFGGYTF TGTGCCAGCAGCGTAGGTTTCGGGGGCTACACCTTC
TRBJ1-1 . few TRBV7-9 CASSFATEAFF TGTGCCAGCAGCTTCGCCACTGAAGCTTTCTTT
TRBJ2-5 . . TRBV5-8 CASSLGSASQETQYF TGTGCCAGCAGCTTGGGTTCTGCCAGCCAAGAGACCCAGTACTTC
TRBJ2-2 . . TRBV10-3 CAIRDGKADDTGELFF TGTGCCATCAGGGACGGTAAGGCAGATGACACCGGGGAGCTGTTTTTT
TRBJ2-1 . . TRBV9 CASSLGLVTTYEQFF TGTGCCAGCAGCCTAGGGCTAGTCACCACATATGAGCAGTTCTTC
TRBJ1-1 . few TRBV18 CASSPRGMNTEAFF TGTGCCAGCTCACCCCGGGGGATGAACACTGAAGCTTTCTTT